This TCR beta chain originates from a study of blood T cell repertoires in COVID-19. Overall study context: Some COVID-19 samples were acute and others convalescent; all came from the United States, Italy and Spain.

In the original workflow: Nucleated cell counts were estimated from reference gene primer amplification. Here immunoSEQ multiplex PCR was the method, and the copy in TCRdb shows in-frame clones only, minus some. The V and J calls and clone size are taken from that table; D and trimming were inferred from the DNA. The sample includes around 200,000 clones, around 84% seen only once; the top ten take about a sixth. Germline V CDR1 and CDR2: MNHNY, SVGAGI (reference sequence). This CDR3 spans 16 amino acids. The V and J ends lost 0 bases and 4 bases, in that order; junction bases with no gene match: 5. The sample taken for sequencing was peripheral blood. The chain is built from TRBV6-6 and TRBJ2-7; 11 nucleotides match TRBD1. The origin of this receptor is a woman of 80 years or more with active or convalescent COVID-19. The CDR3 bases are TGTGCCAGCAGTTACTCGAGGGACAGGGGGGAGTACGAGCAGTACTTC. Encoded protein: CASSYSRDRGEYEQYF.